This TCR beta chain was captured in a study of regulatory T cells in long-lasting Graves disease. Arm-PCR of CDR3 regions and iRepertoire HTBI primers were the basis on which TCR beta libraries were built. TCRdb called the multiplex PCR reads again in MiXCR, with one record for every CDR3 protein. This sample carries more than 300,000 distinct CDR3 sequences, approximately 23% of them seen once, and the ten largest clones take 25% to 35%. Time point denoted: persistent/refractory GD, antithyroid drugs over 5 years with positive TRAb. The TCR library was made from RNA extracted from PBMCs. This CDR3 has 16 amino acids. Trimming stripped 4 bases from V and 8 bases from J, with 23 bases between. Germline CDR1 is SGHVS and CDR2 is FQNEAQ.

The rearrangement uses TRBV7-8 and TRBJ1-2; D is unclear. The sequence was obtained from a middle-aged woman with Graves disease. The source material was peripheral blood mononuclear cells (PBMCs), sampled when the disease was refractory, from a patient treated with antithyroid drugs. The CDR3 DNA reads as TGTGCCAGCAGCTCCTTATCGGCGGGCAGTACGGGCGGCTACACCTTC. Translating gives CASSSLSAGSTGGYTF.